This is a list of T cell receptor beta chains from one sample in a study of T cell changes during pregnancy in multiple sclerosis. Sequenced by immunoSEQ multiplex PCR; TCRdb stores in-frame clones only, minus some. Of approximately 60,000 clones detected, 90% to 95% appear once; the ten largest clones hold roughly 0.2%. The specimen comprised CD4+ T cells from peripheral blood mononuclear cells, sampled in the second trimester of pregnancy. Receptors were obtained from a female donor with multiple sclerosis, enrolled in a pregnancy study. The CDR3 runs from the conserved cysteine through the conserved F or W. Fields, in order: clone size, V gene, J gene, D gene, CDR3 DNA, CDR3 protein. D genes are given only for firm matches. Clone size, where shown, is once, few, many, or a class for clones that have expanded.

clone size: .; V gene: TRBV19; J gene: TRBJ1-1; D gene: TRBD1; CDR3 DNA: TGTGCCAGTAGTATCGGGCCAGGGGGCACTGAAGCTTTCTTT; CDR3 protein: CASSIGPGGTEAFF
clone size: .; V gene: TRBV19; J gene: TRBJ1-1; D gene: .; CDR3 DNA: TGTGCCAGTAGTATAGATCTTACGCAGGGGAACACTGAAGCTTTCTTT; CDR3 protein: CASSIDLTQGNTEAFF
clone size: .; V gene: TRBV5-5; J gene: TRBJ1-4; D gene: TRBD1; CDR3 DNA: TGTGCCAGCAGCTTGAAAGGACCGGGACAGGGGGCTGATAATGAAAAACTGTTTTTT; CDR3 protein: CASSLKGPGQGADNEKLFF
clone size: once; V gene: TRBV5-1; J gene: TRBJ2-5; D gene: TRBD1; CDR3 DNA: TGCGCCAGCAGCTTGGGAGCAGGGGGCCTAGGATTTCAAGAGACCCAGTACTTC; CDR3 protein: CASSLGAGGLGFQETQYF
clone size: .; V gene: TRBV5-4; J gene: TRBJ2-3; D gene: .; CDR3 DNA: TGTGCCAGCAGCTTGGGTAGTACCACAGATACGCAGTATTTT; CDR3 protein: CASSLGSTTDTQYF
clone size: .; V gene: TRBV5-4; J gene: TRBJ2-7; D gene: TRBD2; CDR3 DNA: TGTGCCAGCAGCGCTGGACTAGCGGGAGCCTACGAGCAGTACTTC; CDR3 protein: CASSAGLAGAYEQYF
clone size: .; V gene: TRBV6-1; J gene: TRBJ1-2; D gene: .; CDR3 DNA: TGTGCCAGCAGTGACAGATCCTATGGCTACACCTTC; CDR3 protein: CASSDRSYGYTF
clone size: .; V gene: TRBV5-6; J gene: TRBJ2-1; D gene: TRBD2; CDR3 DNA: TGTGCCAGCACCGGGGGGTCCAATGAGCAGTTCTTC; CDR3 protein: CASTGGSNEQFF
clone size: .; V gene: TRBV7-3; J gene: TRBJ2-5; D gene: TRBD2; CDR3 DNA: TGTGCCAGCAGCCGCCGGGGGGGAGTTGGTGAGACCCAGTACTTC; CDR3 protein: CASSRRGGVGETQYF
clone size: .; V gene: TRBV2; J gene: TRBJ2-2; D gene: TRBD2; CDR3 DNA: TGTGCCAGGGGGACTAGCGGGGAGTTCACCGGGGAGCTGTTTTTT; CDR3 protein: CARGTSGEFTGELFF
clone size: .; V gene: TRBV10-3; J gene: TRBJ1-1; D gene: .; CDR3 DNA: TGTGCCATCGGTCGTTCAGGGGCGGGGGACACTGAAGCTTTCTTT; CDR3 protein: CAIGRSGAGDTEAFF
clone size: .; V gene: TRBV6-4; J gene: TRBJ2-1; D gene: TRBD2; CDR3 DNA: TGTGCCAGCAGTGCGCGGGAGGGCCGGCGGAATGAGCAGTTCTTC; CDR3 protein: CASSAREGRRNEQFF
clone size: .; V gene: TRBV6-1; J gene: TRBJ2-1; D gene: TRBD1; CDR3 DNA: TGTGCCAGCAGGGGGACAGCTGACAATGAGCAGTTCTTC; CDR3 protein: CASRGTADNEQFF
clone size: .; V gene: TRBV11-2; J gene: TRBJ2-2; D gene: TRBD2; CDR3 DNA: TGTGCCAGCAGCTTAGTTAGCGGGAGTGGAACCGGGGAGCTGTTTTTT; CDR3 protein: CASSLVSGSGTGELFF
clone size: .; V gene: TRBV10-3; J gene: TRBJ2-7; D gene: TRBD1; CDR3 DNA: TGTGCCATCAGTGAGGTCCCCGGACAGGGGGCGAGGTACGAGCAGTACTTC; CDR3 protein: CAISEVPGQGARYEQYF
clone size: .; V gene: TRBV18; J gene: TRBJ1-4; D gene: .; CDR3 DNA: TGTGCCAGCTCGCCGCGGCCGGGGGGGGACCCTGAAAAACTGTTTTTT; CDR3 protein: CASSPRPGGDPEKLFF
clone size: .; V gene: TRBV30; J gene: TRBJ2-5; D gene: TRBD2; CDR3 DNA: TGTGCCTGGAGTGCCAAGGGACTAGCGGGACAAGAGACCCAGTACTTC; CDR3 protein: CAWSAKGLAGQETQYF
clone size: .; V gene: TRBV27; J gene: TRBJ2-5; D gene: TRBD1; CDR3 DNA: TGTGCCAGCAGTTTAGGGACAGGGGGAGAGACCCAGTACTTC; CDR3 protein: CASSLGTGGETQYF
clone size: .; V gene: TRBV6-5; J gene: TRBJ2-1; D gene: .; CDR3 DNA: TGTGCCAGCAGTAGGACTTACAATGAGCAGTTCTTC; CDR3 protein: CASSRTYNEQFF
clone size: .; V gene: TRBV30; J gene: TRBJ1-4; D gene: .; CDR3 DNA: TGTGCCTGGAGTGTAGTCGGGGTCCCTGAAAAACTGTTTTTT; CDR3 protein: CAWSVVGVPEKLFF
clone size: .; V gene: TRBV6-1; J gene: TRBJ2-5; D gene: .; CDR3 DNA: TGTGCCAGCAGTGAAACAAGAGAGACCCAGTACTTC; CDR3 protein: CASSETRETQYF
clone size: .; V gene: TRBV18; J gene: TRBJ2-7; D gene: .; CDR3 DNA: TGTGCCAGCTCACCAGGACTCAGCTACGAGCAGTACTTC; CDR3 protein: CASSPGLSYEQYF